What follows are 27 T cell receptor beta chains derived from one specimen sequenced in a study of OX40 agonist ivuxolimab in advanced cancers. TCRdb's table, derived via immunoSEQ multiplex PCR, lists solely in-frame clones and lacks some. There are more than 40,000 clones in the sample; approximately 90% occur only once, and approximately 10% lies in the top ten. Here the sequenced sample was CD4+ or CD8+ T cells sorted from blood, taken in a trial of the OX40 agonist ivuxolimab. The receptors come from an adult with an advanced solid tumor such as melanoma, head and neck, liver or kidney cancer.

This chain uses TRBV19 with TRBJ2-2, with 14 bases that match TRBD2. V lost 7 bases, J lost 7 bases, and 14 bases stayed unmatched. There are 18 residues in the CDR3. CDR1 is LNHDA, CDR2 SQIVND, per germline (reference sequence). In nucleotides, the CDR3 is TGTGCCAGTATCGCCACAAAATGGGGACTAGCGGGAGTCGGGGAGCTGTTTTTT. Residues: CASIATKWGLAGVGELFF.

The chain joins TRBV10-2 to TRBJ1-1; a possible D gene is TRBD1 (5 bases). Trimming shortened V by 0 bases and J by 0 bases, and 8 bases separated the two germline ends. The germline V gene has CDR1 WSHSY and CDR2 SAAADI. This CDR3 contains 15 residues. The CDR3 is CASSESPGLNTEAFF. The DNA for the CDR3 is TGCGCCAGCAGTGAGTCCCCGGGACTGAACACTGAAGCTTTCTTT.

V and J are TRBV6-6 and TRBJ2-1; D is unresolved. V lost 6 bases and J lost 7, with 7 bases in between. The CDR3 has 11 amino acids. Germline lookup yields CDR1 MNHNY and CDR2 SVGAGI (reference sequence). The chain's CDR3 is CASSPSNEQFF. The CDR3 DNA reads TGTGCCAGCAGCCCTAGTAATGAGCAGTTCTTC.

J is TRBJ2-7 and V is TRBV4-3, with D possibly TRBD2 on 5 matching bases. V lost 0 bases to trimming and J lost 3 bases, with 6 bases between them. The CDR3 extends over 13 amino acids. CDR1 LGHNA and CDR2 YSLEER come from the germline V gene. The CDR3 sequence: CASSQDGGYEQYF. The CDR3, as DNA: TGCGCCAGCAGCCAAGATGGAGGCTACGAGCAGTACTTC.

The chain recombines TRBV27 with TRBJ2-1; TRBD2 aligns across 10 bases. V trimming: 4 bases; J trimming: 4 bases; junction bases outside the gene matches: 4. CDR1 is MNHEY and CDR2 is SMNVEV in the germline V gene (reference sequence). This CDR3 is 15 amino acids long. CDR3 loop: CASSSGTSAYNEQFF. The CDR3 DNA reads TGTGCCAGCAGTTCTGGGACTAGCGCTTACAATGAGCAGTTCTTC.

The rearrangement uses TRBV6-6 and TRBJ2-3, with D unclear. V shed 0 bases and J shed 1 base, with 2 bases lying between them. This CDR3 spans 13 amino acids. Germline V CDR1 and CDR2: MNHNY, SVGAGI (reference sequence). CDR3 in amino acids: CASSYSGTDTQYF. The CDR3 DNA sequence: TGTGCCAGCAGTTACTCCGGCACAGATACGCAGTATTTT.

V usage is TRBV9 and J usage is TRBJ2-1; perhaps D is TRBD1 or TRBD2 (5 bases each). The V end lost 0 bases, the J end lost 5 bases, and 18 bases lay between the germline ends. CDR1 and CDR2 from the germline V gene are SGDLS and YYNGEE. This CDR3 comprises 17 residues. The CDR3 nucleotides read TGTGCCAGCAGCGTAGCCAGGGACGCTACCTTGGACAATGAGCAGTTCTTC. Translated, it gives CASSVARDATLDNEQFF. The variable domain in full, completed from reference TRBV9 and TRBJ2-1, reads DSGVTQTPKHLITATGQRVTLRCSPRSGDLSVYWYQQSLDQGLQFLIQYYNGEERAKGNILERFSAQQFPDLHSELNLSSLELGDSALYFCASSVARDATLDNEQFFGPGTRLTVL.

The chain uses TRBV27 and TRBJ2-5; perhaps TRBD1 as D (7 bases). V was pared by 1 base and J by 5 bases, with 17 bases between. The CDR3 contains 16 residues. CDR1 MNHEY and CDR2 SMNVEV come from the germline V gene (reference sequence). The CDR3 loop reads CASSLFPSQGRETQYF. CDR3 in DNA: TGTGCCAGCAGTTTATTTCCCTCACAGGGGAGGGAGACCCAGTACTTC.

This clone was observed once. The chain uses TRBV6-5 and TRBJ2-3; D may be TRBD2 (7 bases). The CDR3 contains 15 residues. V was trimmed by 4 bases and J by 2 bases, leaving 13 bases between them. Germline V gene sequence: CDR1 MNHEY, CDR2 SVGAGI. In DNA, the CDR3 is TGTGCCAGCAGTTCGGACGGGGGGCCCACAGATACGCAGTATTTT. As protein: CASSSDGGPTDTQYF.

The chain links TRBV7-2 to TRBJ2-7, with D perhaps given as TRBD1 or TRBD2 (6 bases each). CDR3 size: 13 residues. Per germline, CDR1 SGHTA and CDR2 FQGNSA. V shed 6 bases and J shed 5 bases, with 14 bases lying between them. CDR3 in amino acids: CASRPQGLDEQYF. The DNA of the CDR3 is TGTGCCAGCAGACCACAGGGACTCGACGAGCAGTACTTC.

The J gene is TRBJ1-5, the V gene TRBV9; D remains unclear. V was pared by 0 bases and J by 7 bases, with 8 bases between. Germline-derived CDR1 and CDR2 are SGDLS and YYNGEE. The CDR3 length is 13 residues. As DNA, the CDR3 is TGTGCCAGCAGCGTAGAAGACTCGCAGCCCCAGCATTTT. Translated: CASSVEDSQPQHF.

The chain uses TRBV6-6 and TRBJ1-2, with D perhaps TRBD1 (5 bases). Germline CDR1 is MNHNY and CDR2 is SVGAGI (reference sequence). This CDR3 contains 15 residues. V gave up 5 bases and J gave up 2 bases, with 15 bases separating them. CDR3 sequence (DNA): TGTGCCAGCAGTAACCTGGGGACGGAGAACTATGGCTACACCTTC. This codes for CASSNLGTENYGYTF.

The chain joins TRBV27 to TRBJ2-5; TRBD2 is a possible D gene (6 bases). The CDR3 loop spans 14 amino acids. The germline V gene has CDR1 MNHEY and CDR2 SMNVEV (reference sequence). V lost 2 bases and J 5 bases, leaving 12 bases between the germline ends. The DNA of the CDR3 is TGTGCCAGCAGTTTACGCGGGACTGAGGAGACCCAGTACTTC. Translation gives CASSLRGTEETQYF.

This clone was detected once. The chain has TRBV13 and TRBJ2-4; D uncertain. Germline V gene lookup returns CDR1 PRHDT and CDR2 FYEKMQ (reference sequence). With 0 bases removed from V and 6 bases from J, the gap between germline ends came to 12 bases. The CDR3 spans 15 residues. The CDR3 spells CASSLGLSPRNIQYF. DNA for the CDR3: TGTGCCAGCAGCTTAGGCCTCAGCCCTAGAAACATTCAGTACTTC.

This clone was picked up many times. The chain joins TRBV21-1 to TRBJ1-5. TRBV21-1 constitutes a pseudogene. This CDR3 contains 17 residues. CDR3 in amino acids: CASSKGDGGRANQPQHF. CDR3 coding DNA: TGTGCCAGCAGCAAAGGGGATGGGGGTAGGGCCAATCAGCCCCAGCATTTT.

The chain employs TRBV7-3 and TRBJ1-2; the D gene is possibly TRBD1 (6 bases). Germline V gene data show CDR1 as SGHTA and CDR2 as FQGTGA. The CDR3 loop spans 14 amino acids. With 4 bases removed from V and 7 bases from J, the gap between germline ends came to 16 bases. The CDR3: CASSSQGSDSGYTF. The CDR3 bases are TGTGCCAGCAGCTCTCAGGGGTCGGACTCTGGCTACACCTTC.

The chain recombines TRBV27 with TRBJ1-2, with D perhaps matching TRBD1 (6 bases). With 5 bases removed from V and 5 bases from J, the gap between germline ends came to 18 bases. This CDR3 comprises 15 residues. Germline loops: CDR1 MNHEY, CDR2 SMNVEV (reference sequence). For the CDR3, the DNA is TGTGCCAGCAGTGCACAGGGTTGGCCTCGTTATGGCTACACCTTC. Amino acid sequence: CASSAQGWPRYGYTF.

The chain recombines TRBV9 with TRBJ1-1; D perhaps matches TRBD1 (6 bases). This CDR3 contains 16 residues. V lost 4 bases and J 1 base, leaving 17 bases between the germline ends. Germline CDR1 reads SGDLS; CDR2 reads YYNGEE. In DNA form, the CDR3 reads TGTGCCAGCAGCCCCCCGACAGGACCCGGGAACACTGAAGCTTTCTTT. It yields the protein CASSPPTGPGNTEAFF.

The rearrangement uses TRBV7-3 and TRBJ2-5; D assignment may be TRBD1 or TRBD2 (5 bases each). The CDR3 spans 15 residues. V was trimmed by 1 base and J by 4 bases, leaving 13 bases between them. In germline, CDR1 is SGHTA, CDR2 FQGTGA. The CDR3 region has the DNA TGTGCCAGCAGCTTAATCTCTTCGGGGCCAGAGACCCAGTACTTC. Translated, it gives CASSLISSGPETQYF.

This chain uses TRBV27 with TRBJ2-7; no reliable D call. The germline V gene has CDR1 MNHEY and CDR2 SMNVEV (reference sequence). CDR3 length: 14 amino acids. The V end was cut by 2 bases, the J end by 0 bases, with 8 bases between. CDR3 bases: TGTGCCAGCAGTTTAGTGGGGTCCTCCTACGAGCAGTACTTC. This translates into CASSLVGSSYEQYF.

The CDR3 DNA follows: TGTGCTAGCAGGGGACTAGCGGGAGGGTCCTACGAGCAGTACTTC. It specifies CASRGLAGGSYEQYF. The chain recombines TRBV12-5 with TRBJ2-7; 16 bases fit TRBD2. Germline CDR1 is LGHNT and CDR2 is FRNRAP. Losses at the gene ends were 9 bases for V and 1 base for J; bases not matched to a gene: 3. The CDR3 is 15 residues long.

The chain links TRBV5-4 to TRBJ2-7; 8 bases line up with TRBD2. V dropped 5 bases and J dropped 0; count of bases not matched to a gene: 10. Germline-derived CDR1 and CDR2 are SGHNT and YYREEE (reference sequence). CDR3 length: 16 residues. The CDR3 sequence: CASSGTRERSSYEQYF. The DNA of the CDR3 is TGTGCCAGCAGTGGGACTAGGGAAAGGAGCTCCTACGAGCAGTACTTC.

This chain connects TRBV6-1 to TRBJ1-1; 7 bases fit TRBD1. The CDR3 spans 12 residues. Germline CDR1 is MNHNS and CDR2 is SASEGT. Germline trimming cut 7 bases from V and 4 bases from J; bases unmatched to any gene: 3. CDR3 nucleotide sequence: TGTGCCAGCATCACAGGGGCCACTGAAGCTTTCTTT. It codes for CASITGATEAFF.

The chain uses TRBV7-3 and TRBJ1-1; perhaps TRBD1 as D (6 bases). Per the germline V gene, CDR1 is SGHTA and CDR2 is FQGTGA. This CDR3 region has 17 residues. Between the trimmed V and J ends, which lost 1 base and 4 bases, there was a span of 19 bases. CDR3 coding DNA: TGTGCCAGCAGCTTAAATTCAGGGGTAGGGTTTAGCACTGAAGCTTTCTTT. Translated, it gives CASSLNSGVGFSTEAFF.

V is TRBV18 and J is TRBJ1-2; D is possibly TRBD1 (5 bases). Per germline, CDR1 KGHSH and CDR2 LQKENI. V lost 0 bases, J lost 4 bases, and 6 bases lay in between. The CDR3 has 13 amino acids. CDR3 sequence (DNA): TGTGCCAGCTCACCACCCGGGGGCTATGGCTACACCTTC. Translated, it gives CASSPPGGYGYTF.

J is TRBJ1-5 and V is TRBV5-1; no clear D. Germline CDR1 is SGHRS and CDR2 is YFSETQ. The length of the CDR3 is 13 residues. Deletions cut 0 bases from V and 4 bases from J, with 5 bases between. CDR3 protein: CASSLVGNQPQHF. The DNA for the CDR3 is TGCGCCAGCAGCTTGGTGGGGAATCAGCCCCAGCATTTT.

This rearrangement joins TRBV7-9 to TRBJ1-2; weak D call: TRBD1 (6 bases). V was clipped by 7 bases and J by 4 bases, with 16 bases between them. Germline values: CDR1 SEHNR, CDR2 FQNEAQ (reference sequence). This CDR3 contains 14 residues. The CDR3 spells CASIGQIWLYGYTF. In DNA form, the CDR3 reads TGTGCCAGCATCGGACAGATCTGGCTCTATGGCTACACCTTC.